One and the same sample provided the 27 T cell receptor beta chains below, sequenced in a study of Ad26.COV2.S vaccination and SARS-CoV-2 variants. Indicated treatment: roughly 18 received Ad26.COV2.S at low or high dose, single or two shots; five or six received placebo; per-sample allocation not given. Material that was analyzed had been drawn on day 63 after the first vaccine or placebo injection. Sequencing used immunoSEQ multiplex PCR; TCRdb keeps in-frame clones, though not all of them. The repertoire holds 400,000 to 450,000 clones, with around 91% as singletons. The sample consisted of peripheral blood, taken in a trial of Ad26.COV2.S vaccine versus placebo. The source of these receptors is a person between 18 and 60 years old who received the Ad26.COV2.S COVID-19 vaccine or a placebo.

The J gene is TRBJ2-5, the V gene TRBV9; 13 bases line up with TRBD2. The V and J ends lost 0 bases and 5 bases, in that order; junction bases with no gene match: 7. The germline V gene encodes CDR1 SGDLS and CDR2 YYNGEE. This CDR3 is 17 amino acids long. The CDR3 protein is CASSVGAGLAGVETQYF. CDR3 sequence (DNA): TGTGCCAGCAGCGTAGGGGCAGGACTAGCGGGAGTTGAGACCCAGTACTTC.

This clone appeared a single time. This chain links TRBV5-1 with TRBJ2-1; 8 positions match TRBD2. The CDR3 has 14 residues. Germline values: CDR1 SGHRS, CDR2 YFSETQ. V gave up 9 bases and J gave up 0 bases; unmatched junction bases: 5. The CDR3 here is CATGRESSYNEQFF. The DNA for the CDR3 is TGCGCCACCGGGAGGGAGAGCTCCTACAATGAGCAGTTCTTC.

The V and J genes are TRBV2 and TRBJ2-3; TRBD1 agrees at 8 bases. Trimming at V came to 4 bases and at J to 2 bases, leaving 2 bases not matched to a gene. The CDR3 is 14 residues long. Germline V CDR1 and CDR2: SNHLY, FYNNEI. The CDR3 loop reads CASSAQGDTDTQYF. In DNA form, the CDR3 reads TGTGCCAGCAGTGCACAGGGGGACACAGATACGCAGTATTTT.

V and J are TRBV6-1 and TRBJ1-2; D not certain. From germline, CDR1 is MNHNS and CDR2 SASEGT. Trimming left V 1 base short and J 6 bases short, with 6 bases between. This CDR3 comprises 12 residues. CDR3: CASSEGQHGYTF. The CDR3 DNA follows: TGTGCCAGCAGTGAAGGCCAGCATGGCTACACCTTC.

The rearrangement joins TRBV9 to TRBJ1-2, with TRBD1 matching 8 bases. This CDR3 spans 20 amino acids. V dropped 0 bases and J dropped 4; count of bases not matched to a gene: 20. Looked up from germline, CDR1 is SGDLS and CDR2 is YYNGEE. This CDR3 reads CASSVGQLDRGHLESYGYTF. Here the CDR3 DNA reads TGTGCCAGCAGCGTAGGCCAACTAGACAGGGGACACCTAGAGTCCTATGGCTACACCTTC.

The rearrangement links TRBV20-1 to TRBJ2-7; TRBD2 matches at 7 bases. The germline CDR1 and CDR2 sequences are DFQATT and SNEGSKA (reference sequence). The CDR3 length is 12 residues. Losses at the gene ends were 3 bases for V and 6 bases for J; bases not matched to a gene: 5. CDR3 protein: CSASFGGSEQYF. The CDR3 nucleotides read TGCAGTGCTAGTTTCGGGGGGTCCGAGCAGTACTTC.

This chain's CDR3 is CASSPQSQQETQYF. The DNA for the CDR3 is TGTGCCAGCTCACCACAGAGCCAGCAAGAGACCCAGTACTTC. The J gene is TRBJ2-5, the V gene TRBV18; D gene uncertain. V dropped 1 base and J dropped 2 bases, with 8 bases sitting between them. The CDR3 totals 14 residues. Per germline, CDR1 KGHSH and CDR2 LQKENI.

The rearrangement uses TRBV28 and TRBJ2-5; TRBD1 is a possible D gene (6 bases). CDR3 size: 13 residues. V gave up 6 bases and J gave up 4 bases, with 12 bases separating them. Germline CDR1 and CDR2: MDHEN and SYDVKM. For the CDR3, the DNA is TGTGCCAGCAGCACAGGGTTAGGAGAGACCCAGTACTTC. Protein: CASSTGLGETQYF.

This CDR3 is CATSDAHLAGVYNEQFF. The CDR3 DNA is TGTGCCACCAGTGATGCCCACCTAGCGGGAGTATACAATGAGCAGTTCTTC. The chain combines TRBV24-1 with TRBJ2-1; TRBD2 matches at 10 bases. This CDR3 is built from 17 residues. CDR1 is KGHDR and CDR2 is SFDVKD in the germline V gene. Trimming at V came to 3 bases and at J to 4 bases, leaving 8 bases not matched to a gene.

The chain combines TRBV29-1 with TRBJ2-1; the match to TRBD2 covers 10 bases. Germline lookup yields CDR1 SQVTM and CDR2 ANQGSEA. CDR3 length: 15 residues. After removal of 3 bases from V and 8 bases from J, the junction contained 10 bases not matched to a gene. DNA for the CDR3: TGCAGCGTTGAGCCTAGCGGGAGTTCATTGGATGAGCAGTTCTTC. This codes for CSVEPSGSSLDEQFF.

The gene calls are TRBV5-6 and TRBJ1-5, with 8 bases identical to TRBD1. This CDR3 comprises 18 residues. V trimming: 3 bases; J trimming: 0 bases; junction bases outside the gene matches: 11. Germline CDR1 reads SGHDT; CDR2 reads YYEEEE. The CDR3 nucleotides are TGTGCCAGCAGCTCCTCCGGACAGGGAACACATAGCAATCAGCCCCAGCATTTT. Protein sequence: CASSSSGQGTHSNQPQHF.

The chain uses TRBV27 and TRBJ2-7, with a tentative D call TRBD2 (5 bases). The CDR3 runs 13 residues. Germline V gene sequence: CDR1 MNHEY, CDR2 SMNVEV (reference sequence). V lost 5 bases and J 1 base, leaving 9 bases between the germline ends. In nucleotides, the CDR3 is TGTGCCAGCAGTATACGGGAATCCTACGAGCAGTACTTC. It codes for CASSIRESYEQYF.

V usage is TRBV25-1 and J usage is TRBJ1-6; 9 bases align to TRBD1. This CDR3 contains 15 residues. V dropped 8 bases and J dropped 5; count of bases not matched to a gene: 7. In germline, CDR1 is MGHDK, CDR2 SYGVNS. The CDR3 nucleotides are TGTGCCAGCGGGTTGGACAGGGGAAATAATTCACCCCTCCACTTT. Encoded protein: CASGLDRGNNSPLHF.

This chain joins TRBV6-6 and TRBJ2-3, with D possibly matching TRBD2 (5 bases). The CDR3 spans 14 residues. V was shortened by 8 bases and J by 1 base, with 13 bases between the two germline ends. Looked up from germline, CDR1 is MNHNY and CDR2 is SVGAGI (reference sequence). CDR3 nucleotides: TGTGCCAGCGGGAAAGGACTCCGCACAGATACGCAGTATTTT. Protein: CASGKGLRTDTQYF.

The J gene is TRBJ2-1, the V gene TRBV11-3; 8 nucleotides match TRBD2. J lost 8 bases, V lost 0 bases, and 6 bases had no gene match. Germline lookup yields CDR1 SGHNT and CDR2 YENEEA. CDR3 length: 15 residues. CDR3 DNA sequence: TGTGCCAGCAGCTTAGATTCCGGAGCGGGAGATGAGCAGTTCTTC. It encodes CASSLDSGAGDEQFF.

J is TRBJ1-1 and V is TRBV7-8; D uncertain. Germline V lookup: CDR1 SGHVS, CDR2 FQNEAQ. There are 13 residues in the CDR3. Between the trimmed V and J ends, which lost 5 bases and 4 bases, there was a span of 11 bases. In DNA form, the CDR3 reads TGTGCCAGCAGCCCCGGGCGAGGCACTGAAGCTTTCTTT. The encoded protein is CASSPGRGTEAFF.

The V call is TRBV5-4, the J call TRBJ2-7, with 7 positions matching TRBD1. CDR1 and CDR2 from the germline V gene are SGHNT and YYREEE (reference sequence). There are 14 residues in the CDR3. The trim removed 2 bases at V and 2 bases at J, leaving 4 bases unmatched. The CDR3: CASSFSGTAYEQYF. DNA for the CDR3: TGTGCCAGCAGCTTCTCCGGGACAGCCTACGAGCAGTACTTC.

V gene TRBV7-9 combines with J gene TRBJ1-2; D unclear. V was clipped by 4 bases and J by 1 base, with 7 bases between them. From germline, CDR1 is SEHNR and CDR2 FQNEAQ (reference sequence). The CDR3 has 13 amino acids. The CDR3 spells CASSSAVNYGYTF. DNA of the CDR3: TGTGCCAGCAGCTCGGCAGTTAACTATGGCTACACCTTC.

V and J are TRBV3-1 (or the pseudogene TRBV3-2) and TRBJ2-2, with D possibly matching TRBD1 (6 bases). The length of the CDR3 is 17 residues. Germline V gene lookup returns CDR1 LGHDT and CDR2 YNNKEL (reference sequence). V was trimmed by 1 base and J by 2 bases, leaving 14 bases between them. The CDR3 DNA reads TGTGCCAGCAGCCAAGTTCCGACAGGAGCCAACACCGGGGAGCTGTTTTTT. Amino acids: CASSQVPTGANTGELFF.

This clone was counted once. The chain links TRBV6-5 to TRBJ1-1; no firm D call. Germline CDR1 reads MNHEY; CDR2 reads SVGAGI. V lost 0 bases and J 0 bases, leaving 8 bases between the germline ends. The CDR3 has 15 amino acids. This CDR3 reads CASSYSATVNTEAFF. The CDR3 DNA reads as TGTGCCAGCAGTTACTCGGCCACCGTGAACACTGAAGCTTTCTTT.

The gene calls are TRBV18 and TRBJ2-1, with 7 bases lining up with TRBD2. CDR3 length: 16 residues. J was trimmed by 6 bases and V by 0 bases; bases with no gene match: 8. Germline CDR1 is KGHSH and CDR2 is LQKENI. The CDR3 is CASSPPPGLPGNEQFF. The DNA of the CDR3 is TGTGCCAGCTCACCACCCCCGGGACTACCGGGCAATGAGCAGTTCTTC.

This clone has just a few counts. The chain joins TRBV5-1 to TRBJ2-2, with D hard to call. Trimming pared 0 bases from V and 8 bases from J, leaving 11 bases between. Germline-derived CDR1 and CDR2 are SGHRS and YFSETQ. The CDR3 length is 14 residues. CDR3 DNA: TGCGCCAGCAGCTTGGAACGGATCCCAGGGGAGCTGTTTTTT. Amino acids: CASSLERIPGELFF.

The chain combines TRBV19 with TRBJ1-3; 7 bases line up with TRBD1. CDR3 length: 15 amino acids. The V gene's germline CDR1 is LNHDA and CDR2 SQIVND (reference sequence). With V trimmed by 3 bases and J by 4 bases, 6 bases remained unmatched. The DNA for the CDR3 is TGTGCCAGTAGTATCCCTACAGGGGTCGGAAACACCATATATTTT. This translates into CASSIPTGVGNTIYF.

The rearrangement joins TRBV18 to TRBJ2-1; 12 bases fit TRBD2. The CDR3 contains 15 residues. Trimming took 3 bases from V and 9 from J; bases not matched to a gene: 6. CDR1 is KGHSH, CDR2 LQKENI, per germline. CDR3 DNA sequence: TGTGCCAGCTCACCGGCTAGCGGGAGGGCCGGTGAGCAGTTCTTC. Encoded protein: CASSPASGRAGEQFF.

The chain employs TRBV5-6 and TRBJ2-2, with a tentative D call TRBD2 (5 bases). The CDR3 is 15 amino acids. In germline, CDR1 is SGHDT, CDR2 YYEEEE. Trimming left V 3 bases short and J 6 bases short, with 15 bases between. DNA of the CDR3: TGTGCCAGCAGCTCCCTTCGGGATGCGGCCGGGGAGCTGTTTTTT. Translation gives CASSSLRDAAGELFF.

The J gene is TRBJ1-1, the V gene TRBV7-2, with D possibly matching TRBD1 (6 bases). CDR3 length: 17 amino acids. Germline V gene lookup returns CDR1 SGHTA and CDR2 FQGNSA. The V and J ends lost 3 bases and 1 base respectively, with 18 bases between them. The CDR3 region has the DNA TGTGCCAGCAGCTTGGGACCTGGGACACGCGGGAACACTGAAGCTTTCTTT. Its translation is CASSLGPGTRGNTEAFF.

About this clone itself: A much larger clone differs from this one at a single base, so this may be a read error. V and J are TRBV9 and TRBJ2-7; D gene uncertain. Looked up from germline, CDR1 is SGDLS and CDR2 is YYNGEE. The CDR3 is 11 amino acids. V was clipped by 2 bases and J by 1 base, with 1 base between them. The chain's CDR3 is CASSVSYEQYF. CDR3 nucleotide sequence: TGTGCCAGCAGCGTGTCCTACGAGCAGTACTTC.